The next 19 T cell receptor beta chains were all read from a single sample in a study of blood T cells in healthy people across ages. Combining a sample-barcoded 5' primer with a J-beta primer mix, a second PCR ran for roughly 7 to 12 cycles. TCRdb processed the 5' RACE reads anew with MiXCR; each CDR3 protein has one entry. The sample contains approximately 1.5 million distinct CDR3 sequences, roughly two fifths of which appear only once. The sequencing input was blood. These receptors were taken from a woman between 18 and 29 years old in good health.

This clonotype was picked up one time. V and J are TRBV6-1 and TRBJ2-3, with D possibly called TRBD1 or TRBD2 (5 bases each). The CDR3 contains 18 residues. CDR1 MNHNS and CDR2 SASEGT come from the germline V gene. The ends were cut back, 6 bases at V and 2 bases at J, with 24 bases in the middle. CDR3 amino acids: CASRRAEDRQRDTDTQYF. As DNA, the CDR3 is TGTGCCAGCAGGCGGGCTGAGGACCGACAGAGGGACACAGATACGCAGTATTTT.

The chain links TRBV27 to TRBJ1-6; possibly TRBD1 for D (5 bases). Germline assignment: CDR1 MNHEY and CDR2 SMNVEV (reference sequence). Trimming pared 1 base from V and 7 bases from J, leaving 14 bases between. This CDR3 region has 16 residues. The CDR3 loop reads CASSLWADSPNSPLHF. The CDR3 DNA sequence: TGTGCCAGCAGTTTATGGGCCGACAGCCCGAATTCACCCCTCCACTTT.

The table lists this clonotype with a few counts. The rearrangement uses TRBV11-3 and TRBJ2-1; D call uncertain. Per germline, CDR1 SGHNT and CDR2 YENEEA. V dropped 4 bases and J dropped 8 bases, with 9 bases sitting between them. The CDR3 consists of 12 residues. For the CDR3, the DNA is TGTGCCAGCAGCTCTATTGAGGATGAGCAGTTCTTC. Translated: CASSSIEDEQFF.

CDR3 nucleotide sequence: TGCAGTGCTCGGGACGTGGCCTACGAGCAGTACTTC. Translated, it gives CSARDVAYEQYF. The V gene is TRBV20-1, the J gene TRBJ2-7; D possibly matches TRBD1 or TRBD2 (5 bases each). CDR1 and CDR2 (germline): DFQATT, SNEGSKA (reference sequence). V was cut by 5 bases and J by 2 bases, with 10 bases left in between. This CDR3 is 12 amino acids long.

The sample holds a few counts of this clonotype. The chain joins TRBV20-1 to TRBJ2-1, with D perhaps matching TRBD1 or TRBD2 (6 bases each). The germline gives CDR1 DFQATT, CDR2 SNEGSKA (reference sequence). V was shortened by 5 bases and J by 4 bases, with 12 bases between the two germline ends. The CDR3 consists of 13 residues. The CDR3 protein is CSAPGAPYNEQFF. CDR3 in DNA: TGCAGTGCTCCGGGGGCACCATACAATGAGCAGTTCTTC.

The genes are TRBV10-3 and TRBJ2-6, with 11 bases lining up with TRBD2. This CDR3 is built from 17 residues. CDR1 is ENHRY, CDR2 SYGVKD, per germline. After removal of 5 bases from V and 1 base from J, the junction contained 4 bases not matched to a gene. CDR3 in amino acids: CAISNSGGASGANVLTF. The CDR3 nucleotides are TGTGCCATCAGTAATAGCGGGGGGGCGTCTGGGGCCAACGTCCTGACTTTC.

This clonotype was picked up one time. The chain uses TRBV7-2 and TRBJ1-1; 9 positions agree with TRBD1. CDR1 and CDR2 from the germline V gene are SGHTA and FQGNSA. CDR3 length: 15 residues. With V trimmed by 5 bases and J by 6 bases, 10 bases remained unmatched. For the CDR3, the DNA is TGTGCCAGCAGCCCACAATCTACAGGGGGCGCTGAAGCTTTCTTT. Its translation is CASSPQSTGGAEAFF. Complete variable domain (other parts from reference TRBV7-2 and TRBJ1-1): GAGVSQSPSNKVTEKGKDVELRCDPISGHTALYWYRQSLGQGLEFLIYFQGNSAPDKSGLPSDRFSAERTGGSVSTLTIQRTQQEDSAVYLCASSPQSTGGAEAFFGQGTRLTVV.

This clonotype has a handful of counts. V is TRBV9 and J is TRBJ1-1, with no clear D. Germline V gene sequence: CDR1 SGDLS, CDR2 YYNGEE. CDR3 length: 15 amino acids. Between the trimmed V and J ends, which lost 2 bases and 1 base, there was a span of 12 bases. The CDR3 DNA follows: TGTGCCAGCAGCGTTAATGACGGGAAGAACACTGAAGCTTTCTTT. Its translation is CASSVNDGKNTEAFF. Based on the CDR3 plus reference TRBV9 and TRBJ1-1, the full variable domain is DSGVTQTPKHLITATGQRVTLRCSPRSGDLSVYWYQQSLDQGLQFLIQYYNGEERAKGNILERFSAQQFPDLHSELNLSSLELGDSALYFCASSVNDGKNTEAFFGQGTRLTVV.

This chain links TRBV9 with TRBJ2-5, with TRBD1 identical over 8 bases. Germline CDR1 is SGDLS and CDR2 is YYNGEE. The CDR3 has 15 amino acids. V trimming: 0 bases; J trimming: 3 bases; junction bases outside the gene matches: 4. The CDR3 bases are TGTGCCAGCAGCGTAGGGACAGGGACCAAAGAGACCCAGTACTTC. Amino acid sequence: CASSVGTGTKETQYF.

This clonotype was counted many times. The chain employs TRBV4-1 and TRBJ2-7; D could derive from TRBD1 or TRBD2 (5 bases each). Trimming removed 2 bases at V and 4 bases at J, with 15 bases between. The germline V gene encodes CDR1 MGHRA and CDR2 YSYEKL. The CDR3 consists of 15 residues. The CDR3 coding sequence is TGCGCCAGCAGCCAAAGGGACCAGGAGGAATACGAGCAGTACTTC. Residues: CASSQRDQEEYEQYF.

CDR3 nucleotides: TGTGCCAGCAGCCAATCCGGGACAGTAGTTAACTATGGCTACACCTTC. Its translation: CASSQSGTVVNYGYTF. The chain combines TRBV14 with TRBJ1-2; 7 bases align to TRBD1. CDR1 SGHDN and CDR2 FVKESK come from the germline V gene. The CDR3 has 16 residues. V shed 2 bases and J 1 base; nucleotides not matched to a gene: 7.

The chain has TRBV4-1 and TRBJ1-1; tentative D call: TRBD1 (6 bases). Germline loops: CDR1 MGHRA, CDR2 YSYEKL. The CDR3 covers 17 residues. V was pared by 1 base and J by 4 bases, with 19 bases between. This CDR3 reads CASSQASGAAGGTEAFF. The CDR3 region has the DNA TGCGCCAGCAGCCAAGCCTCAGGGGCAGCGGGTGGCACTGAAGCTTTCTTT.

This sequence joins TRBV25-1 and TRBJ1-1, with D possibly matching TRBD1 (5 bases). Germline CDR1 MGHDK, CDR2 SYGVNS. Trimming took 2 bases from V and 4 from J, leaving 14 bases between them. This CDR3 region has 15 residues. The CDR3 region is CASSEGPGRLTEAFF. CDR3 DNA: TGTGCCAGCAGTGAAGGTCCGGGACGGCTCACTGAAGCTTTCTTT. The whole variable domain, filled in from reference TRBV25-1 and TRBJ1-1, reads EADIYQTPRYLVIGTGKKITLECSQTMGHDKMYWYQQDPGMELHLIHYSYGVNSTEKGDLSSESTVSRIRTEHFPLTLESARPSHTSQYLCASSEGPGRLTEAFFGQGTRLTVV.

This clonotype was found a few times. The chain carries TRBV6-2 or TRBV6-3 and TRBJ2-5, with D possibly being TRBD1 (5 bases). The CDR3 is 17 amino acids. In germline, CDR1 is MNHEY, CDR2 SVGEGT. Trimming pared 4 bases from V and 1 base from J, leaving 19 bases between. CDR3 nucleotide sequence: TGTGCCAGCAGTTTCCAATTTCACGACAGCCTCCAAGAGACCCAGTACTTC. It translates to CASSFQFHDSLQETQYF.

The V and J genes are TRBV7-9 and TRBJ2-1, with D unresolved. V dropped 5 bases and J dropped 13 bases, with 15 bases sitting between them. Germline lookup yields CDR1 SEHNR and CDR2 FQNEAQ (reference sequence). This CDR3 spans 12 amino acids. This CDR3 is CASSGSRRIQFF. Here the CDR3 DNA reads TGTGCCAGCAGCGGATCCCGTCGGATCCAGTTCTTC.

The chain recombines TRBV7-2 with TRBJ2-3; 13 bases agree with TRBD2. CDR3 length equals 17 residues. Germline V lookup: CDR1 SGHTA, CDR2 FQGNSA. The V segment lost 4 bases and the J segment 2 bases; nucleotides outside the gene matches: 6. The CDR3 DNA sequence: TGTGCCAGCAGCTCCCGGGGACTAGCGGGGTACACAGATACGCAGTATTTT. It codes for CASSSRGLAGYTDTQYF.

This clonotype occurred a few times. The chain joins TRBV20-1 to TRBJ2-3; 12 bases are a match to TRBD2. The CDR3 contains 15 residues. Per germline, CDR1 DFQATT and CDR2 SNEGSKA (reference sequence). The V and J ends lost 6 bases and 6 bases, in that order; junction bases with no gene match: 10. This CDR3 is CSAIALAGGPDTQYF. The CDR3 coding sequence is TGCAGTGCGATAGCCCTAGCGGGGGGGCCTGATACGCAGTATTTT.

This clonotype was counted once. The chain joins TRBV12-3 or TRBV12-4 to TRBJ2-3; either TRBD1 or TRBD2 may fit D (5 bases each). Trimming took 5 bases from V and 0 from J, leaving 27 bases between them. The CDR3 sequence is 20 residues long. The DNA for the CDR3 is TGTGCCAGCAGTAACCCCCACCGGCCAGGGACCACGGTGAGCACAGATACGCAGTATTTT. Amino acids: CASSNPHRPGTTVSTDTQYF.

The table lists this clonotype with a few counts. The chain has TRBV14 and TRBJ2-1; 9 nucleotides match TRBD2. Germline CDR1 and CDR2: SGHDN and FVKESK. The V segment lost 5 bases and the J segment 8 bases; nucleotides outside the gene matches: 7. CDR3 size: 14 residues. In DNA, the CDR3 is TGTGCCAGCAGCGCAGCGGGGGGATTACATGAGCAGTTCTTC. Protein sequence: CASSAAGGLHEQFF.